This T cell receptor (beta chain) was retrieved from a study of beta chain features in type 1 diabetes. TCRB transcripts that were expressed got sequenced, as all of the isolated RNA had been reverse transcribed. Assay: immunoSEQ multiplex PCR; the TCRdb copy retains only in-frame clones and omits some. Of 860,000 or so clones in the sample, 15% to 20% are singletons; the top ten hold 0.023%. The CDR3 runs to 16 residues. Trimming took 3 bases from V and 0 from J, leaving 12 bases between them. The germline gives CDR1 MDHEN, CDR2 SYDVKM. The genes are TRBV28 and TRBJ2-1, with D possibly matching TRBD2 (6 bases). Sequenced material: naive CD4+ T cells from blood. The sequence was obtained from a woman aged 18 to 35 in good health. The CDR3 sequence is CASSFDGRDSYNEQFF. The CDR3 DNA is TGTGCCAGCAGTTTTGATGGGCGGGACTCCTACAATGAGCAGTTCTTC.